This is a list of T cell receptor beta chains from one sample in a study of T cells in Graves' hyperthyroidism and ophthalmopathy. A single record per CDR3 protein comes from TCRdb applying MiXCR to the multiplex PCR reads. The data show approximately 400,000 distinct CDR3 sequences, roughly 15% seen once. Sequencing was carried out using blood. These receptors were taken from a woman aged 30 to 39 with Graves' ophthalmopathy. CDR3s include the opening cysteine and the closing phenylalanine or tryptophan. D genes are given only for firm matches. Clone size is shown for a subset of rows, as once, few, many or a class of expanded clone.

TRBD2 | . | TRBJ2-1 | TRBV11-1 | CASSRTSGGDSYNEQFF | TGTGCCAGCAGCCGGACTAGCGGGGGGGACTCCTACAATGAGCAGTTCTTC
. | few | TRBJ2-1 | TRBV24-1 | CATSDPGPAGSYNEQSF | TGTGCCACCAGTGACCCTGGGCCGGCAGGCTCCTACAATGAGCAGTCCTTC
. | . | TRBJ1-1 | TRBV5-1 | CASSPKSGEENTEAFF | TGCGCCAGCAGCCCGAAATCCGGGGAAGAGAACACTGAAGCTTTCTTT
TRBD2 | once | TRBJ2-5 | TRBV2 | CASSPEWTGLAGGGGQETQYF | TGTGCCAGCAGCCCTGAATGGACTGGGCTAGCGGGGGGGGGGGGGCAAGAGACCCAGTACTTC
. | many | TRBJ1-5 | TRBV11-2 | CASSLAQTPNSNQPQHF | TGTGCCAGCAGCTTAGCACAGACGCCTAATAGCAATCAGCCCCAGCATTTT
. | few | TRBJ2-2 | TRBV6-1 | CASREIINTGELFF | TGTGCCAGCAGGGAGATTATAAACACCGGGGAGCTGTTTTTT
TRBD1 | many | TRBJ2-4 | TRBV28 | CASSQRTGGLLVTKNIQYF | TGTGCCAGCAGCCAGCGGACAGGGGGCCTCCTCGTAACCAAAAACATTCAGTACTTC
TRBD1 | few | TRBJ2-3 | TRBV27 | CASSLGTGRSDTQYF | TGTGCCAGCAGTTTGGGGACAGGGCGGTCAGATACGCAGTATTTT
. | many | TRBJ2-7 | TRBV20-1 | CSAPTVALSYEQYF | TGCAGTGCTCCTACAGTCGCCCTGTCTTACGAGCAGTACTTC
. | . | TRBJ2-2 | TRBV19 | CASQTGLDTGELFF | TGTGCCAGCCAAACAGGTTTGGACACCGGGGAGCTGTTTTTT
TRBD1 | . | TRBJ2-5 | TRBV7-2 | CASSLAEGTGYETQYF | TGTGCCAGCAGCTTGGCCGAGGGGACAGGGTACGAGACCCAGTACTTC
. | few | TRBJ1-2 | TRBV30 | CAWKGFGYTF | TGTGCCTGGAAGGGGTTTGGCTACACCTTC
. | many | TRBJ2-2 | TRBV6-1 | CASGGTGELFF | TGTGCCAGCGGGGGCACCGGGGAGCTGTTTTTT
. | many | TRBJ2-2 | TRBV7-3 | CASSAPGHLNTGELFF | TGTGCCAGCAGCGCACCGGGACATCTGAACACCGGGGAGCTGTTTTTT
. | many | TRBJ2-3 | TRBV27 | CATLGGTDTQYF | TGTGCCACCCTGGGGGGCACAGATACGCAGTATTTT
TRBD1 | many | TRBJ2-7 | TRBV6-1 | CASSKRDRGYEQYF | TGTGCCAGCAGCAAAAGGGACAGGGGTTACGAGCAGTACTTC
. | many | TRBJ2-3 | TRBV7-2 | CASSFGDKHTDTQYF | TGTGCCAGCAGCTTTGGGGACAAACACACAGATACGCAGTATTTT
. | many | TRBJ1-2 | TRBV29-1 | CSVDSGVRGYTF | TGCAGCGTTGATAGCGGGGTCAGAGGCTACACCTTC
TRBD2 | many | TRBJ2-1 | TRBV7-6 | CASSFAAGGTEQFF | TGTGCCAGCAGTTTCGCGGCGGGGGGTACTGAGCAGTTCTTC
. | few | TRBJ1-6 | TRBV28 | CASGTPGRNSPLHF | TGTGCCAGCGGCACTCCAGGACGAAATTCACCCCTCCACTTT
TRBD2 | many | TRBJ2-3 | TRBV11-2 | CASSSGSGGLGTDTQYF | TGTGCCAGCAGCTCCGGTAGCGGGGGGTTGGGTACAGATACGCAGTATTTT
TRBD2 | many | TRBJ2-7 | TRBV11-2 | CASSLDLAGGEQYF | TGTGCCAGCAGCTTAGATCTGGCGGGGGGCGAGCAGTACTTC
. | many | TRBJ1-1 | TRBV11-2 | CASSHERALNTEAFF | TGTGCCAGCAGCCATGAGCGGGCTTTGAACACTGAAGCTTTCTTT
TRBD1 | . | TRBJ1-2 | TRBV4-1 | CASSQRTGVGYGYTF | TGCGCCAGCAGCCAAAGGACAGGGGTTGGATATGGCTACACCTTC
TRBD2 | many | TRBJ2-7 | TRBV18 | CASSRLAGVYEQYF | TGTGCCAGCTCAAGACTAGCGGGGGTCTACGAGCAGTACTTC
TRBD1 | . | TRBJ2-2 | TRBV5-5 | CASSLMTGAGELFF | TGTGCCAGCAGCTTGATGACAGGGGCCGGGGAGCTGTTTTTT
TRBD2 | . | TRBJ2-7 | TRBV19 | CASSPRSGGALEQYF | TGTGCCAGTAGTCCCCGAAGCGGGGGGGCTCTCGAGCAGTACTTC
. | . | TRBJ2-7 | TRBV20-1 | CSDQPSGISYEQYF | TGCAGTGACCAGCCCAGCGGAATCTCCTACGAGCAGTACTTC
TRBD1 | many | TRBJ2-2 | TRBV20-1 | CSANRDSSTGELFF | TGCAGTGCTAACCGGGACAGTAGTACCGGGGAGCTGTTTTTT
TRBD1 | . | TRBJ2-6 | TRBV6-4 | CASSGTGGANVLTF | TGTGCCAGCAGTGGGACAGGTGGGGCCAACGTCCTGACTTTC
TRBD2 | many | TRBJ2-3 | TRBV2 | CASRSGGATDTQYF | TGTGCCAGTCGTAGCGGGGGGGCCACAGATACGCAGTATTTT